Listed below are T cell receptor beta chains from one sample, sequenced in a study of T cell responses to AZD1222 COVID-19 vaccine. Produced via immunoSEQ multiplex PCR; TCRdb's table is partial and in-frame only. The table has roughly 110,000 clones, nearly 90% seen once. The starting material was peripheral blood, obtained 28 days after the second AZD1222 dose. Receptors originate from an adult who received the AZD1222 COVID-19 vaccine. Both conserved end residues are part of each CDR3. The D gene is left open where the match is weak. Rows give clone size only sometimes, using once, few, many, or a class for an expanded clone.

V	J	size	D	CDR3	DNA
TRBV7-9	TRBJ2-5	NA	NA	CASSPGATTSPETQYF	TGTGCCAGCAGCCCGGGGGCTACCACCTCTCCGGAGACCCAGTACTTC
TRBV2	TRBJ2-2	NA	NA	CASKVARYTGELFF	TGTGCCAGCAAGGTAGCGAGATACACCGGGGAGCTGTTTTTT
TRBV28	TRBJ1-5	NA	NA	CASTLGTAGSNQPQHF	TGTGCCAGCACCTTGGGTACGGCCGGTAGCAATCAGCCCCAGCATTTT
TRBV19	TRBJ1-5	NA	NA	CASNPDKSSNQPQHF	TGTGCCAGTAACCCAGACAAGTCTAGCAATCAGCCCCAGCATTTT
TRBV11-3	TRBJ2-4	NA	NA	CASSPDASVENIQYF	TGTGCCAGCAGCCCAGATGCGAGCGTTGAAAACATTCAGTACTTC
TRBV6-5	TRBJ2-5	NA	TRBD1	CASSYGTGKGETQYF	TGTGCCAGCAGTTATGGGACAGGGAAAGGAGAGACCCAGTACTTC
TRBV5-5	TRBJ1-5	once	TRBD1	CASSLDTGTGAQPQHF	TGTGCCAGCAGCTTGGACACCGGGACAGGGGCCCAGCCCCAGCATTTT
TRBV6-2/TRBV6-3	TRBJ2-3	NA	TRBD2	CASSDGGFTDTQYF	TGTGCCAGCAGTGACGGGGGGTTCACAGATACGCAGTATTTT
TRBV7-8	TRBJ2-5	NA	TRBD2	CASSLIITSGETQYF	TGTGCCAGCAGCCTAATTATTACTAGCGGGGAGACCCAGTACTTC
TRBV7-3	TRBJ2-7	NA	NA	CASSPGVGYEQYF	TGTGCCAGCAGCCCCGGAGTAGGGTACGAGCAGTACTTC
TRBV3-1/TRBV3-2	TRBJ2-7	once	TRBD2	CASSQNFGLRGGSSYEQYF	TGTGCCAGCAGCCAGAACTTCGGACTACGCGGGGGATCGAGCTACGAGCAGTACTTC
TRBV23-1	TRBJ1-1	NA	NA	CASRPKQGCAEAFF	TGCGCCAGCAGACCAAAACAGGGCTGTGCTGAAGCTTTCTTT
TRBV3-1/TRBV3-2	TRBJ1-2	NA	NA	CASSQDGGYTF	TGTGCCAGCAGCCAAGACGGGGGCTACACCTTC
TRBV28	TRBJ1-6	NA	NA	CASHRVNSPLHF	TGTGCCAGCCACAGGGTCAATTCACCCCTCCACTTT
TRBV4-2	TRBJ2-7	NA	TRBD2	CASSQDSLAGGILGEQYF	TGTGCCAGCAGCCAAGATTCCCTAGCGGGGGGCATCCTCGGGGAGCAGTACTTC
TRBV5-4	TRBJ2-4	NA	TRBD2	CASSLELAGGPAKNIQYF	TGTGCCAGCAGCTTGGAACTAGCGGGGGGGCCGGCCAAAAACATTCAGTACTTC
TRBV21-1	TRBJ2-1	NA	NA	CASSEKKVEGTGDEQFF	TGTGCCAGCAGCGAAAAAAAGGTGGAAGGGACAGGGGATGAGCAGTTCTTC
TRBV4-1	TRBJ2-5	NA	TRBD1	CASSQFGAGGETQYF	TGCGCCAGCAGCCAATTTGGTGCAGGGGGAGAGACCCAGTACTTC
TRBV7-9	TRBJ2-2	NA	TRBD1	CASSFQDRGFTGELFF	TGTGCCAGCAGCTTTCAGGACAGGGGTTTCACCGGGGAGCTGTTTTTT
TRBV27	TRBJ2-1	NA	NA	CASSLGGYNEQFF	TGTGCCAGCAGTTTAGGGGGATACAATGAGCAGTTCTTC
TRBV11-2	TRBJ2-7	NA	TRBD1	CASSPIRGQRAYEQYF	TGTGCCAGCAGCCCCATCAGGGGGCAGAGGGCCTACGAGCAGTACTTC
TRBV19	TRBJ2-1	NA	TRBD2	CASSKLAGGHNEQFF	TGTGCCAGTAGTAAACTAGCGGGGGGGCATAATGAGCAGTTCTTC
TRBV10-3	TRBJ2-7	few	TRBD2	CAISRQLAGGDGEQYF	TGTGCCATCAGTCGACAACTAGCGGGGGGAGATGGCGAGCAGTACTTC
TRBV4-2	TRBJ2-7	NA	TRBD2	CASSQGSGGGLYEQYF	TGTGCCAGCAGCCAAGGCTCCGGCGGGGGGCTCTACGAGCAGTACTTC
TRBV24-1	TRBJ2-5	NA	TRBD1	CATSDREQGGLETQYF	TGTGCCACCAGTGATAGGGAACAGGGGGGATTGGAGACCCAGTACTTC
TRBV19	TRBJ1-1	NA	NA	CASILDQSNTEAFF	TGTGCCAGTATCCTAGATCAGTCGAACACTGAAGCTTTCTTT
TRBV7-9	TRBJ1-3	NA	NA	CASSLGGSGNTIYF	TGTGCCAGCAGCTTAGGGGGCTCTGGAAACACCATATATTTT
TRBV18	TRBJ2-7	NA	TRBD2	CASSPRTSGAWEQYF	TGTGCCAGCTCACCACGGACTAGCGGGGCCTGGGAGCAGTACTTC
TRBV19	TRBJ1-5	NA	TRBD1	CASSIKRDRGQPQHF	TGTGCCAGTAGTATAAAACGGGACAGGGGTCAGCCCCAGCATTTT
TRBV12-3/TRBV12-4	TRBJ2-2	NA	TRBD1	CAGTGNTGELFF	TGTGCAGGGACAGGGAACACCGGGGAGCTGTTTTTT
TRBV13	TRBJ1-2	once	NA	CASSLDAYGYTF	TGTGCCAGCAGCTTAGATGCGTATGGCTACACCTTC
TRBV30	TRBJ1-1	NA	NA	CAWIPRATEAFF	TGTGCCTGGATCCCCCGGGCGACTGAAGCTTTCTTT
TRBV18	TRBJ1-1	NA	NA	CASSVSGETEAFF	TGTGCCAGCTCGGTATCGGGGGAAACTGAAGCTTTCTTT
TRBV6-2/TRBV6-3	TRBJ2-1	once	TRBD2	CASSPGLDYNEQFF	TGTGCCAGCAGTCCGGGACTAGACTACAATGAGCAGTTCTTC
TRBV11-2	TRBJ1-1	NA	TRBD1	CASSLETGAYTEAFF	TGTGCCAGCAGCTTAGAGACAGGGGCGTACACTGAAGCTTTCTTT
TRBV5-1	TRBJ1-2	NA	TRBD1	CASSPWTGEGYTF	TGCGCCAGCAGCCCCTGGACAGGGGAGGGCTACACCTTC
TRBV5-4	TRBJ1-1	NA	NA	CASSSDTDTEAFF	TGTGCCAGCAGCTCCGACACAGACACTGAAGCTTTCTTT
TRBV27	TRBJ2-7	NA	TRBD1	CASSPGTGGYEQYF	TGTGCCAGCAGTCCCGGGACAGGGGGCTACGAGCAGTACTTC
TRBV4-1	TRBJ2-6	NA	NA	CASSRGLWSGANVLTF	TGCGCCAGCAGCCGCGGACTTTGGTCTGGGGCCAACGTCCTGACTTTC
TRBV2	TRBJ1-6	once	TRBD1	CASSEIQGEPNSPLHF	TGTGCCAGCAGTGAAATTCAGGGGGAGCCTAATTCACCCCTCCACTTT
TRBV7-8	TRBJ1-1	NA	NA	CASSVTRTEAFF	TGTGCCAGCAGCGTAACTCGGACTGAAGCTTTCTTT
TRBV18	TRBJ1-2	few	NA	CASSPGTSFGGYTF	TGTGCCAGCTCACCTGGGACCTCATTTGGCGGCTACACCTTC
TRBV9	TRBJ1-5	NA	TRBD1	CASSPRQGTNQPQHF	TGTGCCAGCAGCCCCCGACAGGGGACCAATCAGCCCCAGCATTTT
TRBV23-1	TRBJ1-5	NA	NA	CASRWGYQPQHF	TGCGCCAGCAGGTGGGGGTATCAGCCCCAGCATTTT
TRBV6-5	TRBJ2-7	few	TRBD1	CASSRDRGSYEQYF	TGTGCCAGCAGTAGGGACAGGGGGTCCTACGAGCAGTACTTC
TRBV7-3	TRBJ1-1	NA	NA	CASSLGAGWGNTEAFF	TGTGCCAGCAGCTTAGGGGCAGGATGGGGGAACACTGAAGCTTTCTTT
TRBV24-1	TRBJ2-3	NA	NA	CATSVGLASTDTQYF	TGTGCCACCAGTGTAGGGTTGGCGAGCACAGATACGCAGTATTTT
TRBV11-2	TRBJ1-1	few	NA	CASSLSPSTNTEAFF	TGTGCCAGCAGCTTAAGTCCCAGCACAAACACTGAAGCTTTCTTT
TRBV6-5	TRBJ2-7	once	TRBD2	CASRSRAGGEQYF	TGTGCCAGCAGATCCAGGGCGGGGGGCGAGCAGTACTTC